The rows below give T cell receptor beta chains drawn from one sample of a study of metastatic and nonmetastatic thyroid tumors. TCRdb redid the clone calls on the PCR reads using MiXCR. The sample consists of 20,000 to 25,000 clones, approximately 11% of them appearing once. Sequencing was done on a sample of blood. These receptors were obtained from a female donor with papillary thyroid cancer or a benign thyroid nodule (not recorded which). Some clones in this sample may be carry-over from other donors' samples. Each CDR3 is given with its conserved first and last residue. A D gene is named only where the DNA matches it firmly. Only some rows state a clone size, as once, few, many or a class for expanded clones.

cdr3_nt: TGTGCCTGGAGTGTTTGGAGACAAGGGACTGAAGCTTTCTTT; cdr3_aa: CAWSVWRQGTEAFF; d_call: NA; v_call: TRBV30; clone_size: many; j_call: TRBJ1-1
cdr3_nt: TGCGCCAGCAGCCAAGACAGGGTTTGGTACGAGCAGTACTTC; cdr3_aa: CASSQDRVWYEQYF; d_call: NA; v_call: TRBV4-1; clone_size: many; j_call: TRBJ2-7
cdr3_nt: TGCAGTGCTAGAGGGACAGGGGGCTATGGCTACACCTTC; cdr3_aa: CSARGTGGYGYTF; d_call: TRBD1; v_call: TRBV20-1; clone_size: many; j_call: TRBJ1-2
cdr3_nt: TGTGCCAGCAGCTCTAGCGGCTACTCCTACAATGAGCAGTTCTTC; cdr3_aa: CASSSSGYSYNEQFF; d_call: TRBD2; v_call: TRBV7-2; clone_size: many; j_call: TRBJ2-1
cdr3_nt: TGTGCCAGCAGTTACGGGCTAGCTAGCGAGCAGTACTTC; cdr3_aa: CASSYGLASEQYF; d_call: NA; v_call: TRBV6-5; clone_size: medium-sized; j_call: TRBJ2-7
cdr3_nt: TGTGCCAGCTCAGAAGGGGGTGGTTCCTACGAGCAGTACTTC; cdr3_aa: CASSEGGGSYEQYF; d_call: NA; v_call: TRBV18; clone_size: NA; j_call: TRBJ2-7
cdr3_nt: TGTGCCAGCAGCCCGGGGCAAGGAAGAGGCTACACCTTC; cdr3_aa: CASSPGQGRGYTF; d_call: NA; v_call: TRBV6-1; clone_size: medium-sized; j_call: TRBJ1-2
cdr3_nt: TGCGCCAGCAGTGCTAGGACAGGGAGGAATGAGCAGTTCTTC; cdr3_aa: CASSARTGRNEQFF; d_call: TRBD1; v_call: TRBV4-1; clone_size: many; j_call: TRBJ2-1
cdr3_nt: TGTGCCAGCAGTGAAGCCTGGGGATATCAGCCCCAGCATTTT; cdr3_aa: CASSEAWGYQPQHF; d_call: NA; v_call: TRBV6-1; clone_size: many; j_call: TRBJ1-5
cdr3_nt: TGTGCCAGCAGCCAAGGGTCAGGGGATAGCTCCTACGAGCAGTACTTC; cdr3_aa: CASSQGSGDSSYEQYF; d_call: NA; v_call: TRBV4-2; clone_size: many; j_call: TRBJ2-7
cdr3_nt: TGCGCCAGCAGCTTAGAGGAGGGCCCCAACACCGGGGAGCTGTTTTTT; cdr3_aa: CASSLEEGPNTGELFF; d_call: NA; v_call: TRBV5-1; clone_size: many; j_call: TRBJ2-2
cdr3_nt: TGTGCCAGCAGCCCTCGAGGCAGGGGGGGTTCCTACGAGCAGTACTTC; cdr3_aa: CASSPRGRGGSYEQYF; d_call: NA; v_call: TRBV28; clone_size: medium-sized; j_call: TRBJ2-7
cdr3_nt: TGTGCCAGCAGCGGCAGGGGACTTGAGCAGTTCTTC; cdr3_aa: CASSGRGLEQFF; d_call: NA; v_call: TRBV7-6; clone_size: many; j_call: TRBJ2-1
cdr3_nt: TGTGCCAGCACTTCCGACAGGTCACTCAAGGGCGGGGAGCTGTTTTTT; cdr3_aa: CASTSDRSLKGGELFF; d_call: NA; v_call: TRBV25-1; clone_size: many; j_call: TRBJ2-2